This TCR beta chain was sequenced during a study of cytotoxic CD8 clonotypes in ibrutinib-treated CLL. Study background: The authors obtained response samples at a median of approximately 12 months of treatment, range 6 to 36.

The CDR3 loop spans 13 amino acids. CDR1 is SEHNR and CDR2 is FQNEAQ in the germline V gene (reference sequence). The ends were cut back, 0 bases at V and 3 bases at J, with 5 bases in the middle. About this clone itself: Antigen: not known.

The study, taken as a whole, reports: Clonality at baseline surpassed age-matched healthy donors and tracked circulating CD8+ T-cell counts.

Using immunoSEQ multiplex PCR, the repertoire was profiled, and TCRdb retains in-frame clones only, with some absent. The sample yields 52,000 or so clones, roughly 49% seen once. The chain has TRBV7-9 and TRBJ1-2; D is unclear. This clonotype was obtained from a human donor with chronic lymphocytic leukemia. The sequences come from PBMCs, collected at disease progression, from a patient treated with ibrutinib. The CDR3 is CASSLASYYGYTF. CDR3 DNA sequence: TGTGCCAGCAGCTTAGCTTCATACTATGGCTACACCTTC. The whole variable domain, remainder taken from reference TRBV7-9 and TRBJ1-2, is DTGVSQNPRHKITKRGQNVTFRCDPISEHNRLYWYRQTLGQGPEFLTYFQNEAQLEKSRLLSDRFSAERPKGSFSTLEIQRTEQGDSAMYLCASSLASYYGYTFGSGTRLTVV.